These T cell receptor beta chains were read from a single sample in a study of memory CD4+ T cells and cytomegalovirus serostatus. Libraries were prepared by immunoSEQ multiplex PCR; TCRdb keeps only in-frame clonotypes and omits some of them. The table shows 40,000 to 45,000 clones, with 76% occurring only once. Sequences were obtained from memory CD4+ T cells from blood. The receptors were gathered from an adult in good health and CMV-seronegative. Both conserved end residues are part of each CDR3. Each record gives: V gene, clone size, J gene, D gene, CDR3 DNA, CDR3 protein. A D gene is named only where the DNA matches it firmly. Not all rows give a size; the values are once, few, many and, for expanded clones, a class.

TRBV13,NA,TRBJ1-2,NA,TGTGCCAGCAGCTTAGGAGTTCAGGGTGGCTACACCTTC,CASSLGVQGGYTF
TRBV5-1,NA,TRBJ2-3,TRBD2,TGCGCCAGCAGCTTGGAGCTAGCGGGGGTCGGCACAGATACGCAGTATTTT,CASSLELAGVGTDTQYF
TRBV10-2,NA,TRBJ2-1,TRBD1,TGCGCCAGCAGTGCGACAGGGGCGGTCAATGAGCAGTTCTTC,CASSATGAVNEQFF
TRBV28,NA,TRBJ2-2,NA,TGTGCCAGCAGTTTAGGAAGGATAGGCACCGGGGAGCTGTTTTTT,CASSLGRIGTGELFF
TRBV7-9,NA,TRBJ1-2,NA,TGTGCCAGCAGCTTAGGTGAGGGACTACGAGGCTACACCTTC,CASSLGEGLRGYTF
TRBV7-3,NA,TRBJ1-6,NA,TGTGCCAGCAGCTTAATGGGTGGGGATTCACCCCTCCACTTT,CASSLMGGDSPLHF
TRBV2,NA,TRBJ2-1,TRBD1,TGTGCCAGTCGTGTCAGGGGGCGAGGGGTTGAGCAGTTCTTC,CASRVRGRGVEQFF
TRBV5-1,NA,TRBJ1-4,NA,TGCGCCAGCAGCTTGGATCCGGGTGGGGAAAAACTGTTTTTT,CASSLDPGGEKLFF
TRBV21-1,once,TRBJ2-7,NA,TGTGCCAGCACAACCAGCGGGGGTAGCTACGAGCAGTACTTC,CASTTSGGSYEQYF
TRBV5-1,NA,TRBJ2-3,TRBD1,TGCGCCAGCAGCTCGGACAGGGGCACAGATACGCAGTATTTT,CASSSDRGTDTQYF
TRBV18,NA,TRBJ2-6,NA,TGTGCCAGCTCACCACGTACTTCTGGGGCCAACGTCCTGACTTTC,CASSPRTSGANVLTF
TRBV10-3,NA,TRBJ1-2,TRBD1,TGTGCCATCAGTGATGACCTGCAGGGGGAAGTTCATGGCTACACCTTC,CAISDDLQGEVHGYTF
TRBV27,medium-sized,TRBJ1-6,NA,TGTGCCAGCAGTTTAAACGGCGGCAGGGGATCACCCCTCCACTTT,CASSLNGGRGSPLHF
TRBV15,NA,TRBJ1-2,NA,TGTGCCACCAGCAGAGATGAAAGGGGCTACACCTTC,CATSRDERGYTF
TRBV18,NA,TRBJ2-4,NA,TGTGCCAGCTCACCCCCGGGACACAAAAACATTCAGTACTTC,CASSPPGHKNIQYF
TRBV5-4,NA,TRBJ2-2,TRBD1,TGTGCCAGCAGCTCCTGGGACAGGGCTTTGTACGGGGAGCTGTTTTTT,CASSSWDRALYGELFF
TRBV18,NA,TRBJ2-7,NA,TGTGCCAGCTCCCCGGCTTTAGCTCCCTACGAGCAGTACTTC,CASSPALAPYEQYF
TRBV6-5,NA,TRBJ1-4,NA,TGTGCCAGCAGTAGGGAGGCGGGCCGAAAACTGTTTTTT,CASSREAGRKLFF
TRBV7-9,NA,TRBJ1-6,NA,TGTGCCAGCAGCTTGGAGGGGGGGGCGACACCCCTCCACTTT,CASSLEGGATPLHF
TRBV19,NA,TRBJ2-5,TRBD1,TGTGCCAGTAGTACGACAGGGGGCCCTGGTCGGGAGACCCAGTACTTC,CASSTTGGPGRETQYF
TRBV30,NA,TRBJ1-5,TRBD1,TGTGCCTGGAGTCAACAGGGGGGCAATCAGCCCCAGCATTTT,CAWSQQGGNQPQHF
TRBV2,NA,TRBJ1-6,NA,TGTGCCAGCAGTGAGGCACCCGGGAATTCACCCCTCCACTTT,CASSEAPGNSPLHF
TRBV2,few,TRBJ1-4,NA,TGTGCCAGCATAAGTCAGGCGACTAATGAAAAACTGTTTTTT,CASISQATNEKLFF
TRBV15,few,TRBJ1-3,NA,TGTGCCACCAGCAGAGTTATGTTCTCGGGTTCTGGAAACACCATATATTTT,CATSRVMFSGSGNTIYF
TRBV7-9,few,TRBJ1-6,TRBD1,TGTGCCAGCAGCTCCGGGACAGCACATTCACCCCTCCACTTT,CASSSGTAHSPLHF
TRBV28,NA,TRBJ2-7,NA,TGTGCCAGCAGTTTTCGGTGGCAGGGGGGATACGAGCAGTACTTC,CASSFRWQGGYEQYF
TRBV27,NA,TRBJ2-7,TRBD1,TGTGCCAGCAGTTTAAAGGCAGGGGGCACCTACGAGCAGTACTTC,CASSLKAGGTYEQYF
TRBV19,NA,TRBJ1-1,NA,TGTGCCAGTAGTCCCAGGGGAGGCACTGAAGCTTTCTTT,CASSPRGGTEAFF
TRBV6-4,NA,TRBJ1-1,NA,TGTGCCAGCAGTCTGACAGCTCGGGGCACTGAAGCTTTCTTT,CASSLTARGTEAFF
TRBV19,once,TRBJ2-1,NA,TGTGCCAGTAGTGCCCTAGCTATCAATGAGCAGTTCTTC,CASSALAINEQFF
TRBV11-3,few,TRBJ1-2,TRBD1,TGTGCCAGCAGCTTAAGGGACAGGGGTGGCTACACCTTC,CASSLRDRGGYTF
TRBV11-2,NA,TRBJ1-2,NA,TGTGCCAGCAGCTTAGGTCAGGGTGATGGCTACACCTTC,CASSLGQGDGYTF
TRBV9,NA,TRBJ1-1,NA,TGTGCCAGCAGCGTAGCTACGGGGGAATTGAACACTGAAGCTTTCTTT,CASSVATGELNTEAFF
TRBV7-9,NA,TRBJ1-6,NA,TGTGCCAGCAGCTTACCCTACCCGTCACCCCTCCACTTT,CASSLPYPSPLHF
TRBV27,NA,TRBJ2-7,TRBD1,TGTGCCAGCAGTTCCGGGACAGGGCCCACCTACGAGCAGTACTTC,CASSSGTGPTYEQYF
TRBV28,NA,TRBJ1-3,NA,TGTGCCAGCAGTTACGGATGGGACTTCTCTGGAAACACCATATATTTT,CASSYGWDFSGNTIYF
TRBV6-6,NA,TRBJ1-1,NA,TGTGCCAGCAGTAATCCAGGACAGATTGGATACACTGAAGCTTTCTTT,CASSNPGQIGYTEAFF
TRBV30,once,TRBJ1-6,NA,TGTGCCTGGAGTGTAATCAGGGACTATAATTCACCCCTCCACTTT,CAWSVIRDYNSPLHF
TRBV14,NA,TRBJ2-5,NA,TGTGCCAGCAGCCAAGACAGCCGGATGCGGGAGACCCAGTACTTC,CASSQDSRMRETQYF
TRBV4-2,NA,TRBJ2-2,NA,TGTGCCAGCAGCCACGGACAGCTGGTGTTAGACGGGGAGCTGTTTTTT,CASSHGQLVLDGELFF